This paragraph covers one T cell receptor (beta chain) sequence. No antigen is known for it. Germline V gene lookup returns CDR1 ENHRY and CDR2 SYGVKD. V lost 0 bases, J lost 3 bases, and 12 bases lay in between. The CDR3 covers 16 residues. From alopecia areata patients, lesional scalp punch biopsies and peripheral blood were collected. Extracted RNA was reverse transcribed, and the resulting cDNA served as sequencing template. This table comes from immunoSEQ multiplex PCR, and its TCRdb copy is limited to in-frame clones, with some not included. This sample has 100,000 to 150,000 clones; roughly 58% occur once, and the top ten carry less than 5.5%. The data were taken from a study of CD8+ T cells in alopecia areata. Study summary: Patients in the study were on tofacitinib for 6 to 18 months, then off it for 6 months.

General study findings and limits: Among patients, TCR sharing was less clear than in mice, a difference possibly due in part to HLA diversity in the patient population.

The receptor was isolated from a human donor with alopecia areata. This material consisted of CD4+ T cells sorted from blood, taken at week 0. The rearrangement joins TRBV10-3 to TRBJ2-1, with D perhaps matching TRBD2 (5 bases). In DNA, the CDR3 is TGTGCCATCAGTGAGTCGGGGAGCGGAGTCTACAATGAGCAGTTCTTC. Amino acids: CAISESGSGVYNEQFF.